This passage covers 21 T cell receptor beta chains from one sample sequenced in a study of PD-L1 blockade in urothelial cancer. Described time point: pretreatment peripheral blood. Here immunoSEQ multiplex PCR was the method, and the copy in TCRdb shows in-frame clones only, minus some. The table has about 130,000 clones, 70% to 85% seen once. This specimen was PBMCs, taken around atezolizumab (anti-PD-L1) treatment. The receptor set was obtained from a middle-aged man with urothelial cancer.

This sequence joins TRBV7-9 and TRBJ1-2; the D gene is possibly TRBD1 (5 bases). CDR1 and CDR2 from the germline V gene are SEHNR and FQNEAQ (reference sequence). Trimming pared 5 bases from V and 7 bases from J, leaving 14 bases between. The CDR3 has 13 amino acids. The CDR3 reads CASSPDSRVGYTF. The CDR3 bases are TGTGCCAGCAGCCCCGATAGCAGGGTTGGCTACACCTTC.

V and J are TRBV7-2 and TRBJ2-7; 7 bases are a match to TRBD1. Germline CDR1 reads SGHTA; CDR2 reads FQGNSA. V shed 1 base, J shed 6 bases, and the junction held 6 bases outside the gene matches. The CDR3 runs to 14 residues. Here the CDR3 reads CASSLGGTVREQYF. The CDR3 DNA reads TGTGCCAGCAGCTTAGGAGGGACAGTACGCGAGCAGTACTTC.

This clone was picked up one time. The chain employs TRBV7-2 and TRBJ2-1; TRBD2 might be the D (6 bases). V dropped 5 bases and J dropped 12 bases, with 14 bases sitting between them. The germline V gene encodes CDR1 SGHTA and CDR2 FQGNSA. The CDR3 length is 12 residues. CDR3: CASSPRDFSQFF. In DNA, the CDR3 is TGTGCCAGCAGCCCCCGGGACTTCTCGCAGTTCTTC.

The chain couples TRBV5-1 to TRBJ2-3, with 9 bases matching TRBD1. The CDR3 runs 14 residues. Germline CDR1 and CDR2: SGHRS and YFSETQ. With 3 bases clipped from V and 3 bases from J, the junction kept 2 bases outside the gene matches. The CDR3 here is CASSSDRGTDTQYF. The CDR3 DNA reads as TGCGCCAGCAGCTCGGACAGGGGAACAGATACGCAGTATTTT.

This chain uses TRBV5-5 with TRBJ2-1; 7 bases are a match to TRBD1. The V gene's germline CDR1 is SGHKS and CDR2 YYEKEE (reference sequence). The CDR3 loop spans 14 amino acids. Losses at the gene ends were 4 bases for V and 2 bases for J; bases not matched to a gene: 3. The CDR3 nucleotides read TGTGCCAGCAGCGCCGGGACAGCCTACAATGAGCAGTTCTTC. This encodes CASSAGTAYNEQFF.

This rearrangement joins TRBV7-9 to TRBJ2-5; 10 bases are shared with TRBD1. J lost 5 bases, V lost 2 bases, and 11 bases had no gene match. The CDR3 spans 17 residues. Germline V gene data show CDR1 as SEHNR and CDR2 as FQNEAQ (reference sequence). DNA of the CDR3: TGTGCCAGCAGCTTAATTACCGGGACAGGGGCAGGGGAGACCCAGTACTTC. This codes for CASSLITGTGAGETQYF.

This chain links TRBV5-1 with TRBJ2-6, with D unresolved. Deletions cut 0 bases from V and 0 bases from J, with 4 bases between. The CDR3 sequence is 15 residues long. From germline, CDR1 is SGHRS and CDR2 YFSETQ. CDR3 nucleotides: TGCGCCAGCAGCTTGGAAGCCTCTGGGGCCAACGTCCTGACTTTC. This sequence encodes CASSLEASGANVLTF.

The rearrangement uses TRBV29-1 and TRBJ2-5; no clear D. Deletions cut 4 bases from V and 9 bases from J, with 12 bases between. Per germline, CDR1 SQVTM and CDR2 ANQGSEA. The CDR3 contains 11 residues. The CDR3 nucleotides read TGCAGCGTTGGCGGCGCATGGGCCCAGTACTTC. This encodes CSVGGAWAQYF.

V is TRBV9 and J is TRBJ2-1; 11 nucleotides agree with TRBD2. The trim removed 3 bases at V and 6 bases at J, leaving 8 bases unmatched. Germline CDR1 reads SGDLS; CDR2 reads YYNGEE. This CDR3 is 16 amino acids long. CDR3 sequence reads: CASSATSSGGFNEQFF. CDR3 coding DNA: TGTGCCAGCAGCGCCACATCTAGCGGGGGGTTCAATGAGCAGTTCTTC.

This chain connects TRBV7-6 to TRBJ2-1; 9 nucleotides align to TRBD2. The CDR3 has 16 residues. V gave up 2 bases and J gave up 4 bases; unmatched junction bases: 6. Per the germline V gene, CDR1 is SGHVS and CDR2 is FNYEAQ. Here the CDR3 DNA reads TGTGCCAGCAGCTTAATGCTAGCGGGGACGTACAATGAGCAGTTCTTC. It encodes CASSLMLAGTYNEQFF.

The chain combines TRBV28 with TRBJ1-3; TRBD1 agrees at 9 bases. This CDR3 spans 14 amino acids. J was trimmed by 4 bases and V by 4 bases; bases with no gene match: 2. CDR1 and CDR2 (germline): MDHEN, SYDVKM. CDR3 loop: CASSSGQGGNTIYF. For the CDR3, the DNA is TGTGCCAGCAGTTCCGGACAGGGGGGAAACACCATATATTTT.

This clone was counted a single time. At one end the junction does not follow the germline gene, possibly because of a read error. This rearrangement joins TRBV6-6 to TRBJ1-2; D possibly corresponds to TRBD1 (5 bases). Germline assignment: CDR1 MNHNY and CDR2 SVGAGI (reference sequence). The CDR3 loop spans 14 amino acids. The CDR3 nucleotides are TGTGCCAGCAGTCACTCCCGACAGAACTATGGCTACACCTTC. It is translated as CASSHSRQNYGYTF.

J is TRBJ1-1 and V is TRBV4-1; tentative D call: TRBD1 (6 bases). CDR3 length: 15 residues. V lost 0 bases and J lost 7, with 15 bases in between. The germline V gene encodes CDR1 MGHRA and CDR2 YSYEKL. The CDR3 protein is CASSQDTGTPNEAFF. CDR3 DNA: TGCGCCAGCAGCCAAGACACCGGGACACCCAATGAAGCTTTCTTT.

V gene TRBV4-2 combines with J gene TRBJ2-3; 10 nucleotides match TRBD2. V shed 2 bases and J 0 bases; nucleotides not matched to a gene: 14. The CDR3 has 20 amino acids. The V gene's germline CDR1 is LGHNA and CDR2 YNFKEQ. The CDR3 sequence: CASSQRGTSGTLLSTDTQYF. In DNA, the CDR3 is TGTGCCAGCAGCCAACGAGGTACTAGCGGGACTTTGTTAAGCACAGATACGCAGTATTTT.

V usage is TRBV18 and J usage is TRBJ2-2, with TRBD2 identical over 12 bases. The length of the CDR3 is 16 residues. The V segment lost 3 bases and the J segment 6 bases; nucleotides outside the gene matches: 5. The germline gives CDR1 KGHSH, CDR2 LQKENI. CDR3 sequence reads: CASSPPLAGGAGELFF. In DNA, the CDR3 is TGTGCCAGCTCACCTCCCCTAGCGGGAGGGGCCGGGGAGCTGTTTTTT. Based on the CDR3 plus reference TRBV18 and TRBJ2-2, the full variable domain is NAGVMQNPRHLVRRRGQEARLRCSPMKGHSHVYWYRQLPEEGLKFMVYLQKENIIDESGMPKERFSAEFPKEGPSILRIQQVVRGDSAAYFCASSPPLAGGAGELFFGEGSRLTVL.

This clone was detected once. V usage is TRBV6-5 and J usage is TRBJ2-2; 8 bases fit TRBD1. The ends lost 6 bases at V and 4 bases at J; junction bases unmatched: 4. The germline gives CDR1 MNHEY, CDR2 SVGAGI. This CDR3 comprises 14 residues. The CDR3 DNA reads as TGTGCCAGCAGGTCGACAGGGGCCACCGGGGAGCTGTTTTTT. Its protein product is CASRSTGATGELFF.

This clone was recorded once. The chain carries TRBV30 and TRBJ1-4, with D maybe TRBD1 (6 bases). The germline V gene has CDR1 GTSNPN and CDR2 SVGIG (reference sequence). Trimming took 4 bases from V and 4 from J, leaving 13 bases between them. This CDR3 has 14 residues. CDR3 sequence: CAWMNRAGNEKLFF. In DNA, the CDR3 is TGTGCCTGGATGAACAGGGCTGGTAATGAAAAACTGTTTTTT. The whole variable domain, remainder taken from reference TRBV30 and TRBJ1-4, is SQTIHQWPATLVQPVGSPLSLECTVEGTSNPNLYWYRQAAGRGLQLLFYSVGIGQISSEVPQNLSASRPQDRQFILSSKKLLLSDSGFYLCAWMNRAGNEKLFFGSGTQLSVL.

This chain uses TRBV30 with TRBJ2-2; 10 bases agree with TRBD2. The length of the CDR3 is 18 residues. The trim removed 3 bases at V and 7 bases at J, leaving 17 bases unmatched. In germline, CDR1 is GTSNPN, CDR2 SVGIG (reference sequence). The CDR3 reads CAWSVSLPSGRRGGELFF. For the CDR3, the DNA is TGTGCCTGGAGCGTTTCCCTTCCTAGCGGGAGAAGGGGCGGGGAGCTGTTTTTT.

This clone was seen more than once but under ten times. This chain links TRBV13 with TRBJ2-4; the match to TRBD1 covers 11 bases. This CDR3 is built from 14 residues. V lost 5 bases and J lost 8; bases outside the gene matches: 5. Germline lookup yields CDR1 PRHDT and CDR2 FYEKMQ (reference sequence). The CDR3 region has the DNA TGTGCCAGCAGCAGGACAGGGGGCCAGGACATTCAGTACTTC. Translated, it gives CASSRTGGQDIQYF.

On this clone: The sample has other DNA sequences that encode this CDR3 too. The chain links TRBV7-3 to TRBJ1-1, with 7 positions matching TRBD1. The CDR3 has 14 amino acids. Germline CDR1 and CDR2: SGHTA and FQGTGA. The V gene end was trimmed by 5 bases and the J gene end by 2 bases; junction bases not matched to a gene: 5. This chain's CDR3 is CASSPGTVNTEAFF. Here the CDR3 DNA reads TGTGCCAGCAGCCCCGGGACAGTTAACACTGAAGCTTTCTTT. Variable domain in full (rest from reference TRBV7-3 and TRBJ1-1): GAGVSQTPSNKVTEKGKYVELRCDPISGHTALYWYRQSLGQGPEFLIYFQGTGAADDSGLPNDRFFAVRPEGSVSTLKIQRTERGDSAVYLCASSPGTVNTEAFFGQGTRLTVV.

The CDR3 bases are TGCAGTGCTAGTGGAGATCAGCCCCAGCATTTT. Protein sequence: CSASGDQPQHF. The chain uses TRBV20-1 and TRBJ1-5; D is unresolved. Germline CDR1 DFQATT, CDR2 SNEGSKA (reference sequence). The CDR3 has 11 amino acids. V shed 3 bases and J shed 5 bases, with 5 bases lying between them.